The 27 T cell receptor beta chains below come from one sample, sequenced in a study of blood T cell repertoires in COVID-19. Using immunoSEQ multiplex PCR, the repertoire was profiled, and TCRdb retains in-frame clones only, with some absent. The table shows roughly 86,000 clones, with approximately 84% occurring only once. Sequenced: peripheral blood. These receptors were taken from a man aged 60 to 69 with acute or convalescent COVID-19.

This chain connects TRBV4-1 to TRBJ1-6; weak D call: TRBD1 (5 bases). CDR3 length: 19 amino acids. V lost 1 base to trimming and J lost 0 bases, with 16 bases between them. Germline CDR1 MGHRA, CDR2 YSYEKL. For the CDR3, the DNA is TGCGCCAGCAGCCAAGTTGGTGGGCGGGGGAGCTCCTATAATTCACCCCTCCACTTT. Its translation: CASSQVGGRGSSYNSPLHF.

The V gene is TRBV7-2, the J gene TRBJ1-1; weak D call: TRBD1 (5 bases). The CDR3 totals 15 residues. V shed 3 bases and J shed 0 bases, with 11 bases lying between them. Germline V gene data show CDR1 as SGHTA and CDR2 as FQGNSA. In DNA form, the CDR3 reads TGTGCCAGCAGCTTTGCGGGACCTATGAACACTGAAGCTTTCTTT. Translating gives CASSFAGPMNTEAFF.

In DNA form, the CDR3 reads TGTGCCAGCAGACTTAGCGGGGGGGCGAGCGAGACCCAGTACTTC. It encodes CASRLSGGASETQYF. The rearrangement uses TRBV14 and TRBJ2-5; 11 positions match TRBD2. This CDR3 contains 15 residues. CDR1 and CDR2 (germline): SGHDN, FVKESK. The V segment lost 6 bases and the J segment 5 bases; nucleotides outside the gene matches: 8.

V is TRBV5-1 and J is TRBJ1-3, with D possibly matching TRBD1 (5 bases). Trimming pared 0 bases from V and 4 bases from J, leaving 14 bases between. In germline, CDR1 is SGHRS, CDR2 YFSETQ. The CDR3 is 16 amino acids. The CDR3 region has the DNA TGCGCCAGCAGCTTGGCCGGGCAGGGTAGAGGAAACACCATATATTTT. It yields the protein CASSLAGQGRGNTIYF. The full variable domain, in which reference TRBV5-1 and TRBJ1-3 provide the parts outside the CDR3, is KAGVTQTPRYLIKTRGQQVTLSCSPISGHRSVSWYQQTPGQGLQFLFEYFSETQRNKGNFPGRFSGRQFSNSRSEMNVSTLELGDSALYLCASSLAGQGRGNTIYFGEGSWLTVV.

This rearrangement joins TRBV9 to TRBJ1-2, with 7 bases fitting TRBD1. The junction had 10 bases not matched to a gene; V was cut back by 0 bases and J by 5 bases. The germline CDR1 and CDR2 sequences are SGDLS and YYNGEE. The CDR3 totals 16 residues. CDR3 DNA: TGTGCCAGCAGCGTAGAAGACAGGGCGGGACCTTATGGCTACACCTTC. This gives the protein CASSVEDRAGPYGYTF.

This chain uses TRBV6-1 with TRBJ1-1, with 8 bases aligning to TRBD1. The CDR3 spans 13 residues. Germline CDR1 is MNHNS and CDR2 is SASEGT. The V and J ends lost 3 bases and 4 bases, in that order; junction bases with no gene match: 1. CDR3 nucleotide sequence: TGTGCCAGCAGTGAGACAGGGGCCACTGAAGCTTTCTTT. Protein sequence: CASSETGATEAFF.

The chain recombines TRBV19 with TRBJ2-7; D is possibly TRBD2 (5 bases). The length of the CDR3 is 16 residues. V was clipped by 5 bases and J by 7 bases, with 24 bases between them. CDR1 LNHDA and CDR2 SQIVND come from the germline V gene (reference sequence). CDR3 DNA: TGTGCCAGTAGTGCAGGTACTAGGACCGCGGTGGTGGAGCAGTACTTC. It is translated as CASSAGTRTAVVEQYF.

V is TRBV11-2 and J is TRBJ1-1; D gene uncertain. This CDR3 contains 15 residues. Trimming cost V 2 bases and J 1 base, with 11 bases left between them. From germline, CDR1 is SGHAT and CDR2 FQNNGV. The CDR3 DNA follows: TGTGCCAGCAGCTTACGGGGATCCTGGAACACTGAAGCTTTCTTT. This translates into CASSLRGSWNTEAFF.

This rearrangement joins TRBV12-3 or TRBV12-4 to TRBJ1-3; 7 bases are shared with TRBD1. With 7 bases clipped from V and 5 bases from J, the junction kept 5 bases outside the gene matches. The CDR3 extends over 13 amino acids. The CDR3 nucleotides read TGTGCCAGCACACAGGGGAATAGAAACACCATATATTTT. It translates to CASTQGNRNTIYF.

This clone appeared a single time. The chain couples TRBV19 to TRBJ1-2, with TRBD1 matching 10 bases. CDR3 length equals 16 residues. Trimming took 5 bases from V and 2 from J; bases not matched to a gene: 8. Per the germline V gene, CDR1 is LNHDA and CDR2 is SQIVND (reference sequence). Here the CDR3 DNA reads TGTGCCAGTAGTGGCCGGACAGGGGGGGACAACTATGGCTACACCTTC. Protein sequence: CASSGRTGGDNYGYTF.

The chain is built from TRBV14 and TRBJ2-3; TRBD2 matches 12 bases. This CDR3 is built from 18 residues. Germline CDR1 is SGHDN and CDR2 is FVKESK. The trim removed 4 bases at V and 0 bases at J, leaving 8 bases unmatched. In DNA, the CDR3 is TGTGCCAGCAGCCGATACGGGACTAGCGGGTATAGCACAGATACGCAGTATTTT. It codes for CASSRYGTSGYSTDTQYF.

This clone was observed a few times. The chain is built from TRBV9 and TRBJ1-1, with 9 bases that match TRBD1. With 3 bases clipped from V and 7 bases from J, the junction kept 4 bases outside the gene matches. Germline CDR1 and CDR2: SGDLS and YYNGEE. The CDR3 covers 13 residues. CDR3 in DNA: TGTGCCAGCAGCGGGGGACAGGGTGATGAAGCTTTCTTT. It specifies CASSGGQGDEAFF.

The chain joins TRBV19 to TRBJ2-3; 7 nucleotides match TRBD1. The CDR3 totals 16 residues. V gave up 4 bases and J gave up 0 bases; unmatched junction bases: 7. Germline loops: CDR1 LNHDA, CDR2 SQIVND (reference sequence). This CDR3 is CASSTTGTVSTDTQYF. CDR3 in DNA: TGTGCCAGTAGTACCACCGGGACAGTAAGCACAGATACGCAGTATTTT. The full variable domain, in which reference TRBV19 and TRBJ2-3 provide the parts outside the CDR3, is DGGITQSPKYLFRKEGQNVTLSCEQNLNHDAMYWYRQDPGQGLRLIYYSQIVNDFQKGDIAEGYSVSREKKESFPLTVTSAQKNPTAFYLCASSTTGTVSTDTQYFGPGTRLTVL.

CDR3: CASSLEQRDYNEQFF. The CDR3 DNA reads TGTGCCAGCAGCTTAGAACAGAGAGACTACAATGAGCAGTTCTTC. This rearrangement joins TRBV11-3 to TRBJ2-1, with no clear D. Germline CDR1 and CDR2: SGHNT and YENEEA. The ends were cut back, 0 bases at V and 3 bases at J, with 9 bases in the middle. CDR3 length equals 15 residues.

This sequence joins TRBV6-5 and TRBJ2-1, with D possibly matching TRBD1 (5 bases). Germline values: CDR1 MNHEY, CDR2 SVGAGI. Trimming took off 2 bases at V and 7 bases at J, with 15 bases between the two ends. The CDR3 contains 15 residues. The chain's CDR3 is CASSYGAGHKNEQFF. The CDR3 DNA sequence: TGTGCCAGCAGTTACGGGGCAGGGCATAAGAATGAGCAGTTCTTC.

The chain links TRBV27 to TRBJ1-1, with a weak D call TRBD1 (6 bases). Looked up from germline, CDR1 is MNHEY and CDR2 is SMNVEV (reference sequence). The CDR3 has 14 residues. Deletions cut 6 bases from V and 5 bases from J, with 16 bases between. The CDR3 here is CASSPNVRGTEAFF. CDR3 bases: TGTGCCAGCAGCCCCAACGTCAGGGGAACTGAAGCTTTCTTT.

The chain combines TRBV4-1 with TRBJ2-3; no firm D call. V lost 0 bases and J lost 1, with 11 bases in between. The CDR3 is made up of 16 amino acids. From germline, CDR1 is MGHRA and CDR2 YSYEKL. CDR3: CASSQDWQVGTDTQYF. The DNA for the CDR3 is TGCGCCAGCAGCCAAGATTGGCAGGTTGGCACAGATACGCAGTATTTT.

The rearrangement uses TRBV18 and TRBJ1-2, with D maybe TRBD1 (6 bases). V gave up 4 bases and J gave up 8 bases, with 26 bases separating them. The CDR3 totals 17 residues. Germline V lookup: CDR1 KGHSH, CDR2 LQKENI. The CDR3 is CASSQKQGSSVVEGYTF. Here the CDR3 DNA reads TGTGCCAGCTCACAGAAACAGGGTTCAAGTGTCGTGGAAGGCTACACCTTC. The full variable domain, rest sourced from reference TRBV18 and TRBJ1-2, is NAGVMQNPRHLVRRRGQEARLRCSPMKGHSHVYWYRQLPEEGLKFMVYLQKENIIDESGMPKERFSAEFPKEGPSILRIQQVVRGDSAAYFCASSQKQGSSVVEGYTFGSGTRLTVV.

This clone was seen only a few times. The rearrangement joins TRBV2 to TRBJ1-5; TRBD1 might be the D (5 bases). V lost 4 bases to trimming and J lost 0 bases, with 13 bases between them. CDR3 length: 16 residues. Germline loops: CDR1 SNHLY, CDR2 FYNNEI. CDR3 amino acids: CASSVSQGYSNQPQHF. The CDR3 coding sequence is TGTGCCAGCAGTGTTAGCCAGGGATATAGCAATCAGCCCCAGCATTTT.

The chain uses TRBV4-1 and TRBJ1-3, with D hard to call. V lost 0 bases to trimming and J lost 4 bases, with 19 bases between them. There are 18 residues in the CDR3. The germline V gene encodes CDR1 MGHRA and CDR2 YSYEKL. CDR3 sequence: CASSQDRLRGSRGNTIYF. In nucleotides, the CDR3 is TGCGCCAGCAGCCAAGATCGTCTGCGAGGGTCGAGGGGAAACACCATATATTTT.

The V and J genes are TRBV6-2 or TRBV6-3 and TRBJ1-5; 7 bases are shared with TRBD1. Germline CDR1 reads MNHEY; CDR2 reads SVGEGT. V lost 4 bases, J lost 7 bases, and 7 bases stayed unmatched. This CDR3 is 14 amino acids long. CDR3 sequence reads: CASSLGGKGQPQHF. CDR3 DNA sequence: TGTGCCAGCAGTTTAGGGGGCAAGGGGCAGCCCCAGCATTTT.

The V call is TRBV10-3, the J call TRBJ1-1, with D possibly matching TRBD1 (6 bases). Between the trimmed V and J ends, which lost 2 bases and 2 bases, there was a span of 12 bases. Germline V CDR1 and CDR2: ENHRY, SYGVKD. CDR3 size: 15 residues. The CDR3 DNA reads TGTGCCATCAGTGAGGTGGGGGCTAGAAACACTGAAGCTTTCTTT. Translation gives CAISEVGARNTEAFF.

Here the CDR3 DNA reads TGCGCCAGCAGCTTGCGGGGACAGAACACAGATACGCAGTATTTT. The encoded protein is CASSLRGQNTDTQYF. This chain connects TRBV5-1 to TRBJ2-3, with 7 bases lining up with TRBD1. This CDR3 has 15 residues. The germline V gene has CDR1 SGHRS and CDR2 YFSETQ. Trimming at V came to 1 base and at J to 2 bases, leaving 4 bases not matched to a gene.

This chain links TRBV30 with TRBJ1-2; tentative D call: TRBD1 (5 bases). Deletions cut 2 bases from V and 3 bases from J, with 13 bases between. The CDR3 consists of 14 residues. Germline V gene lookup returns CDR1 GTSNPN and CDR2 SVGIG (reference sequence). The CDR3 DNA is TGTGCCTGGAGTCCCGGGCCCAGGGACTATGGCTACACCTTC. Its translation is CAWSPGPRDYGYTF.

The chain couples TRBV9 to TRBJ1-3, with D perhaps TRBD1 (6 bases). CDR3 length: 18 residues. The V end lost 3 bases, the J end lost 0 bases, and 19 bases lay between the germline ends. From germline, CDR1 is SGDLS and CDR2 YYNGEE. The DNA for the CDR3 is TGTGCCAGCAGCGACCCCAGGGGCGTGGCCGACTCTGGAAACACCATATATTTT. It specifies CASSDPRGVADSGNTIYF.

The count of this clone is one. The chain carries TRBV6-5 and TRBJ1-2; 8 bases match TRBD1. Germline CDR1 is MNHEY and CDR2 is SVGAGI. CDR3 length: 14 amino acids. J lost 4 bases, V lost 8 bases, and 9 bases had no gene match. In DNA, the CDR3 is TGTGCCAGCGGCAGGGACAGGATCCCCTATGGCTACACCTTC. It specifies CASGRDRIPYGYTF.

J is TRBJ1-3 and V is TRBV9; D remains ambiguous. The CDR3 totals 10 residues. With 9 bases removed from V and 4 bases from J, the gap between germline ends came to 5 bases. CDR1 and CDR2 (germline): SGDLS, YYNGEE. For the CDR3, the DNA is TGTGCCACACAGGGAAACACCATATATTTT. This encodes CATQGNTIYF.